The subject of this entry is one TCR beta chain. The data belong to a study of T cells in localized non-small cell lung cancer. Generated by immunoSEQ multiplex PCR, the TCRdb table keeps only in-frame clones and is missing some. The sample yields more than 15,000 clones, 85% seen once. V dropped 3 bases and J dropped 0; count of bases not matched to a gene: 6. This CDR3 comprises 16 residues. Germline lookup yields CDR1 KGHSH and CDR2 LQKENI. This sequence joins TRBV18 and TRBJ2-7; TRBD1 aligns across 9 bases. The receptor was derived from a male donor aged 60 or over with stage I lung adenocarcinoma. The sample in question was peripheral blood, obtained before any cancer treatment. In DNA, the CDR3 is TGTGCCAGCTCACCGCTAGGACAGGGGAGCTCCTACGAGCAGTACTTC. Translating it yields CASSPLGQGSSYEQYF.